These 20 T cell receptor beta chains came from one sample sequenced in a study of identifying expanded T cells in peripheral blood. Data came from immunoSEQ multiplex PCR; TCRdb stores just in-frame clones and leaves some out. The sample has some 80,000 clones; 70% to 90% are singletons. Sequencing was done on a sample of blood. Receptor source: a person aged 18 to 75 in good health.

The J gene is TRBJ1-1, the V gene TRBV18; D remains unclear. CDR3 length: 16 residues. The germline V and J ends were trimmed by 1 base and 1 base, with 13 bases remaining between them. In germline, CDR1 is KGHSH, CDR2 LQKENI. The CDR3 spells CASSPRVTGGNTEAFF. CDR3 in DNA: TGTGCCAGCTCACCACGGGTCACCGGTGGGAACACTGAAGCTTTCTTT. Together with reference TRBV18 and TRBJ1-1, the CDR3 gives the full variable domain: NAGVMQNPRHLVRRRGQEARLRCSPMKGHSHVYWYRQLPEEGLKFMVYLQKENIIDESGMPKERFSAEFPKEGPSILRIQQVVRGDSAAYFCASSPRVTGGNTEAFFGQGTRLTVV.

V and J are TRBV7-7 and TRBJ2-1; D possibly matches TRBD1 or TRBD2 (6 bases each). Germline assignment: CDR1 SSHAT and CDR2 FNYEAQ (reference sequence). The CDR3 consists of 14 residues. Deletions cut 5 bases from V and 7 bases from J, with 15 bases between. The CDR3 sequence is CASSEGVEGNEQFF. The DNA for the CDR3 is TGTGCCAGCAGCGAGGGGGTGGAGGGGAATGAGCAGTTCTTC.

The chain combines TRBV19 with TRBJ1-2; 7 nucleotides match TRBD1. The CDR3 length is 14 residues. In germline, CDR1 is LNHDA, CDR2 SQIVND (reference sequence). V trimming: 5 bases; J trimming: 3 bases; junction bases outside the gene matches: 6. This chain's CDR3 is CASSRQGVHYGYTF. CDR3 sequence (DNA): TGTGCCAGTAGTCGACAGGGTGTACACTATGGCTACACCTTC.

The rearrangement links TRBV5-5 to TRBJ1-1; 9 bases match TRBD1. The trim removed 4 bases at V and 0 bases at J, leaving 7 bases unmatched. Germline CDR1 reads SGHKS; CDR2 reads YYEKEE (reference sequence). The CDR3 length is 16 residues. CDR3 nucleotide sequence: TGTGCCAGCAGCCCAACAGGGGGCCGATTGAACACTGAAGCTTTCTTT. It encodes CASSPTGGRLNTEAFF.

V is TRBV27 and J is TRBJ1-2; possibly TRBD1 for D (6 bases). This CDR3 region has 16 residues. Germline V gene lookup returns CDR1 MNHEY and CDR2 SMNVEV (reference sequence). V was pared by 5 bases and J by 6 bases, with 22 bases between. The CDR3 DNA is TGTGCCAGCAGTGCCGACTTGAGTATCAGGGGTCATGGCTACACCTTC. It yields the protein CASSADLSIRGHGYTF.

This clone was seen a single time. V and J are TRBV11-3 and TRBJ1-4; no firm D call. CDR1 is SGHNT, CDR2 YENEEA, per germline. The CDR3 runs 15 residues. Between the trimmed V and J ends, which lost 1 base and 5 bases, there was a span of 11 bases. CDR3 DNA sequence: TGTGCCAGCAGCTTAGTTGGCGGACTAAATGAAAAACTGTTTTTT. Its protein is CASSLVGGLNEKLFF.

The chain is built from TRBV7-9 and TRBJ2-5; 10 nucleotides agree with TRBD2. Unmatched junction bases numbered 5, after V lost 5 bases and J lost 5 bases. The V gene's germline CDR1 is SEHNR and CDR2 FQNEAQ (reference sequence). The CDR3 has 14 residues. In nucleotides, the CDR3 is TGTGCCAGCAGCAATAGCGGGAGGAGGGAGACCCAGTACTTC. Translating gives CASSNSGRRETQYF.

The chain has TRBV2 and TRBJ2-1; possibly TRBD1 or TRBD2 for D (5 bases each). Germline lookup yields CDR1 SNHLY and CDR2 FYNNEI. There are 15 residues in the CDR3. Deletions cut 4 bases from V and 8 bases from J, with 18 bases between. The CDR3 bases are TGTGCCAGCAGTGTCGAGGGAGAGCGGACATATGAGCAGTTCTTC. Translated, it gives CASSVEGERTYEQFF.

The chain has TRBV30 and TRBJ2-1; unclear D gene. The CDR3 sequence is 11 residues long. Trimming shortened V by 5 bases and J by 9 bases, and 11 bases separated the two germline ends. Per germline, CDR1 GTSNPN and CDR2 SVGIG (reference sequence). The CDR3 DNA is TGTGCCTGGGGCGTTAGAGCTGAGCAGTTCTTC. Translated, it gives CAWGVRAEQFF.

The gene calls are TRBV2 and TRBJ1-3; the D is unclear. Germline lookup yields CDR1 SNHLY and CDR2 FYNNEI. With 1 base removed from V and 0 bases from J, the gap between germline ends came to 10 bases. The length of the CDR3 is 16 residues. This CDR3 is CASSEEGSLSGNTIYF. The CDR3 bases are TGTGCCAGCAGTGAAGAGGGAAGTCTCTCTGGAAACACCATATATTTT.

This clone was observed a single time. V gene TRBV19 combines with J gene TRBJ2-5; possible D gene TRBD1, 6 bases. From germline, CDR1 is LNHDA and CDR2 SQIVND (reference sequence). The V gene lost 4 bases and the J gene lost 2 bases, with 14 bases spanning the gap. The CDR3 is 15 amino acids. CDR3 coding DNA: TGTGCCAGTAGTAACTACAGGGTACATCAAGAGACCCAGTACTTC. This codes for CASSNYRVHQETQYF.

The chain carries TRBV27 and TRBJ1-1; D is unclear. Between the trimmed V and J ends, which lost 5 bases and 2 bases, there was a span of 12 bases. CDR1 and CDR2 (germline): MNHEY, SMNVEV (reference sequence). This CDR3 has 14 residues. DNA of the CDR3: TGTGCCAGCAGTCCCCGGGGTAGAAACACTGAAGCTTTCTTT. Its protein product is CASSPRGRNTEAFF.

The chain combines TRBV6-1 with TRBJ2-7; the D gene could be TRBD1 or TRBD2 (5 bases each). The CDR3 spans 13 residues. V was pared by 4 bases and J by 6 bases, with 13 bases between. CDR1 and CDR2 from the germline V gene are MNHNS and SASEGT. The CDR3 coding sequence is TGTGCCAGCAGTGCGGGACCCGGCGCCGAGCAGTACTTC. As protein: CASSAGPGAEQYF.

CDR3 in DNA: TGCGCCAGCAGAGCAGGGGCGGGGAACACTGAAGCTTTCTTT. This encodes CASRAGAGNTEAFF. The chain employs TRBV5-1 and TRBJ1-1, with D maybe TRBD1 (6 bases). This CDR3 spans 14 amino acids. V lost 5 bases to trimming and J lost 1 base, with 12 bases between them. Germline assignment: CDR1 SGHRS and CDR2 YFSETQ. Looking up the rest from reference TRBV5-1 and TRBJ1-1 gives the full variable domain: KAGVTQTPRYLIKTRGQQVTLSCSPISGHRSVSWYQQTPGQGLQFLFEYFSETQRNKGNFPGRFSGRQFSNSRSEMNVSTLELGDSALYLCASRAGAGNTEAFFGQGTRLTVV.

The chain carries TRBV7-9 and TRBJ1-6; D call uncertain. Germline values: CDR1 SEHNR, CDR2 FQNEAQ (reference sequence). The CDR3 is 14 amino acids. Trimming removed 5 bases from V and 11 bases from J, with 16 bases in between. The CDR3 is CASSKDPETAPLHF. As DNA, the CDR3 is TGTGCCAGCAGCAAGGACCCTGAAACCGCACCCCTCCACTTT.

V is TRBV29-1 and J is TRBJ1-1; the match to TRBD1 covers 10 bases. Germline-derived CDR1 and CDR2 are SQVTM and ANQGSEA. The V segment lost 6 bases and the J segment 4 bases; nucleotides outside the gene matches: 5. This CDR3 has 13 amino acids. CDR3 in DNA: TGCAGCGTGACAGGGGGCATGGGCACTGAAGCTTTCTTT. Translation: CSVTGGMGTEAFF.

The V and J genes are TRBV7-8 and TRBJ1-1; D is uncertain. Germline V gives CDR1 SGHVS, CDR2 FQNEAQ. V lost 2 bases and J lost 1, with 14 bases in between. The CDR3 runs 16 residues. The CDR3 protein is CASSLRAENTNTEAFF. The CDR3 DNA reads as TGTGCCAGCAGCTTAAGGGCAGAAAATACGAACACTGAAGCTTTCTTT.

The chain uses TRBV27 and TRBJ1-1; D is perhaps TRBD1 (5 bases). CDR1 and CDR2 from the germline V gene are MNHEY and SMNVEV (reference sequence). V was pared by 2 bases and J by 5 bases, with 12 bases between. The CDR3 is 14 amino acids. The DNA for the CDR3 is TGTGCCAGCAGTTTAGTGGGCGGGGGGACTGAAGCTTTCTTT. Protein sequence: CASSLVGGGTEAFF.

This chain connects TRBV15 to TRBJ2-7; D ambiguous. Trimming took off 5 bases at V and 2 bases at J, with 13 bases between the two ends. Germline assignment: CDR1 LNHNV and CDR2 YYDKDF (reference sequence). This CDR3 is 14 amino acids long. CDR3 DNA: TGTGCCACCAGCTCCCCGGGCACACCCTACGAGCAGTACTTC. It translates to CATSSPGTPYEQYF.

J is TRBJ2-5 and V is TRBV10-3; TRBD1 aligns across 7 bases. The CDR3 is 14 residues long. Germline loops: CDR1 ENHRY, CDR2 SYGVKD. Losses at the gene ends were 10 bases for V and 5 bases for J; bases not matched to a gene: 13. This CDR3 reads CATSQTGPGETQYF. The CDR3 coding sequence is TGTGCCACCTCCCAGACAGGGCCGGGGGAGACCCAGTACTTC.